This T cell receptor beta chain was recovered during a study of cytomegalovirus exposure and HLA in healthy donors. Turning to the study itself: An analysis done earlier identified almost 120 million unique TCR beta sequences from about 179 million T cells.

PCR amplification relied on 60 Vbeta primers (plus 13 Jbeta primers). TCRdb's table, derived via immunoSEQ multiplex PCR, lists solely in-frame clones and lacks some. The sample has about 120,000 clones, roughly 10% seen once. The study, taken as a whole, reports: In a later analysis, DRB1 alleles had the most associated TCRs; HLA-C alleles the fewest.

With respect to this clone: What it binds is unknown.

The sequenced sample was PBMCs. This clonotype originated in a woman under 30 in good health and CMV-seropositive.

CDR3 in DNA: TGCGCCAGCAGCTACGGACTAGCGGGAGGCGGCGAGACCCAGTACTTC. It encodes CASSYGLAGGGETQYF. V usage is TRBV4-1 and J usage is TRBJ2-5; 14 bases align to TRBD2. Trimming removed 5 bases from V and 5 bases from J; junction bases left unmatched: 7. This CDR3 comprises 16 residues. Germline V gene lookup returns CDR1 MGHRA and CDR2 YSYEKL.